Below, one TCR beta chain is given with its context. Clones were read by immunoSEQ multiplex PCR, and TCRdb kept only the in-frame ones, dropping some. The table includes 12,000 or so clones, approximately 79% detected once. This entry comes from a study of radiotherapy plus CTLA-4 blockade in lung cancer. In the study overall: Disease control was seen in about 30% of patients, objective responses in approximately 19%.

The V end lost 3 bases, the J end lost 6 bases, and 17 bases lay between the germline ends. The CDR3 is made up of 14 amino acids. In germline, CDR1 is SQVTM, CDR2 ANQGSEA. The material sequenced was peripheral blood, taken from a patient treated with radiotherapy plus ipilimumab. This clonotype originated in a human donor with non-small cell lung cancer that progressed on radiotherapy plus ipilimumab. The chain recombines TRBV29-1 with TRBJ1-2; the D gene is possibly TRBD1 (6 bases). The CDR3 bases are TGCAGCGTTGATGTGGGGGGGCAGTCCCATGGCTACACCTTC. Translating gives CSVDVGGQSHGYTF.